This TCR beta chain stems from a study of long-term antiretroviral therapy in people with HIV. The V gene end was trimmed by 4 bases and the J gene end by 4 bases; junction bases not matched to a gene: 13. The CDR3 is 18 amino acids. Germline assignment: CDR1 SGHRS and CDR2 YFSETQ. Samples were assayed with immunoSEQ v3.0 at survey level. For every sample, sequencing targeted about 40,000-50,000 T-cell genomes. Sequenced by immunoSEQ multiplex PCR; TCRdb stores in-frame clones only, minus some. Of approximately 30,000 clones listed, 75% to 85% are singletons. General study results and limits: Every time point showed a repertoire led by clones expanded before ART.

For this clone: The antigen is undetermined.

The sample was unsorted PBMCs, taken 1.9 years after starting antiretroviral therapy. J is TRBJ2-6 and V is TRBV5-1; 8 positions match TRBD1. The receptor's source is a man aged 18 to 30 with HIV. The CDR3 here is CASSPSGTGGLGANVLTF. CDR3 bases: TGCGCCAGCAGCCCGTCGGGGACAGGAGGATTAGGGGCCAACGTCCTGACTTTC.